This TCR beta chain came from a study of CD8 T cells in ankylosing spondylitis. Study results and caveats: CD8+ cells made up the disease-linked clones, which were relatively rare in peripheral blood. Seemingly distinctive of ankylosing spondylitis blood was a TCR beta motif formed by eight highly homologous variants. A number of the motif variants had already been described in reactive arthritis synovial fluid and blood. Reportedly, matched ankylosing spondylitis synovial fluid was significantly enriched for disease-linked clones.

This clonotype was seen a few times. Its antigen is unknown. Scientists made TCR beta libraries using quantitative 5'-RACE with molecular barcodes. In TCRdb, the 5' RACE reads were re-called with MiXCR into one record per CDR3 protein. The sample carries some 700,000 distinct CDR3 sequences, around 20% recorded once. The CDR3 covers 15 residues. J lost 4 bases, V lost 5 bases, and 6 bases had no gene match. The chain couples TRBV12-3 or TRBV12-4 to TRBJ2-1; 9 bases align to TRBD2. The sample comprised blood, either unsorted or a sorted T cell fraction (not recorded which). The clonotype originates from a male donor with ankylosing spondylitis. CDR3 protein: CASSNRLAVYNEQFF. Written as DNA, the CDR3 is TGTGCCAGCAGTAACCGACTAGCGGTGTACAATGAGCAGTTCTTC.